Listed below are T cell receptor beta chains from one sample, sequenced in a study of cytomegalovirus exposure and HLA in healthy donors. Repertoires were generated with immunoSEQ multiplex PCR, while TCRdb's copy carries only in-frame clones and drops some. The sample gives 150,000 or so clones, around 79% of which show up once; 3% is in the top ten. Sequenced: PBMCs. The receptors come from a man aged 40-50 years in good health and CMV-seropositive. Both conserved end residues are part of each CDR3. Fields, in order: clone size, J gene, D gene, V gene, CDR3 protein, CDR3 DNA. A D gene is named only where the DNA matches it firmly. Clone size is not always given. Where it is, it says once, few, many or a class for expanded clones.

clone size: few; J gene: TRBJ1-2; D gene: TRBD1; V gene: TRBV7-2; CDR3 protein: CASSLAHRGSYGYTF; CDR3 DNA: TGTGCCAGCAGCTTAGCGCACAGGGGTTCCTATGGCTACACCTTC
clone size: once; J gene: TRBJ2-1; D gene: TRBD2; V gene: TRBV12-5; CDR3 protein: CASGLGLAASYNEQFF; CDR3 DNA: TGTGCTAGTGGTTTGGGACTAGCGGCCTCCTACAATGAGCAGTTCTTC
clone size: .; J gene: TRBJ1-5; D gene: .; V gene: TRBV27; CDR3 protein: CASSRGLDQPQHF; CDR3 DNA: TGTGCCAGCAGTCGGGGACTTGATCAGCCCCAGCATTTT
clone size: .; J gene: TRBJ2-2; D gene: .; V gene: TRBV2; CDR3 protein: CASRTSSGGELFF; CDR3 DNA: TGTGCCAGCAGGACGTCGAGCGGCGGGGAGCTGTTTTTT
clone size: .; J gene: TRBJ2-5; D gene: .; V gene: TRBV12-2; CDR3 protein: CASRLDPGGRETQYF; CDR3 DNA: TGTGCAAGTCGCTTAGATCCAGGGGGTCGGGAGACCCAGTACTTC
clone size: .; J gene: TRBJ2-1; D gene: .; V gene: TRBV30; CDR3 protein: CAWFPPPGTSAQFF; CDR3 DNA: TGTGCCTGGTTCCCCCCTCCCGGGACATCGGCGCAGTTCTTC
clone size: .; J gene: TRBJ2-7; D gene: TRBD1; V gene: TRBV9; CDR3 protein: CASSPTGGRVYEQYF; CDR3 DNA: TGTGCCAGCAGCCCTACAGGGGGCAGGGTCTACGAGCAGTACTTC
clone size: .; J gene: TRBJ1-2; D gene: TRBD1; V gene: TRBV25-1; CDR3 protein: CASSESGQANYGYTF; CDR3 DNA: TGTGCCAGCAGTGAATCAGGACAGGCTAACTATGGCTACACCTTC
clone size: .; J gene: TRBJ2-5; D gene: TRBD2; V gene: TRBV6-1; CDR3 protein: CASSFSGLETQYF; CDR3 DNA: TGTGCCAGCAGTTTTAGCGGGTTGGAGACCCAGTACTTC
clone size: .; J gene: TRBJ1-5; D gene: .; V gene: TRBV6-5; CDR3 protein: CASSPNTVNQPQHF; CDR3 DNA: TGTGCCAGCAGTCCAAACACAGTTAATCAGCCCCAGCATTTT
clone size: once; J gene: TRBJ1-2; D gene: .; V gene: TRBV5-1; CDR3 protein: CASSFTGNYGYTF; CDR3 DNA: TGCGCCAGCAGCTTTACAGGAAACTATGGCTACACCTTC
clone size: .; J gene: TRBJ1-4; D gene: TRBD1; V gene: TRBV2; CDR3 protein: CASTGQGASFEKLFF; CDR3 DNA: TGTGCCAGTACGGGACAGGGGGCGAGCTTCGAAAAACTGTTTTTT
clone size: few; J gene: TRBJ1-1; D gene: .; V gene: TRBV6-5; CDR3 protein: CASRPRERATEAFF; CDR3 DNA: TGTGCCAGCAGACCCCGGGAGAGGGCCACTGAAGCTTTCTTT
clone size: .; J gene: TRBJ2-2; D gene: .; V gene: TRBV7-2; CDR3 protein: CASSPRGGSAGELFF; CDR3 DNA: TGTGCCAGCAGCCCGCGGGGTGGGTCCGCCGGGGAGCTGTTTTTT
clone size: .; J gene: TRBJ2-7; D gene: TRBD2; V gene: TRBV5-4; CDR3 protein: CASSPAPGLGSDEQYF; CDR3 DNA: TGTGCCAGCAGCCCCGCACCGGGACTAGGAAGCGACGAGCAGTACTTC
clone size: .; J gene: TRBJ2-2; D gene: .; V gene: TRBV10-3; CDR3 protein: CAISDTGTGELFF; CDR3 DNA: TGTGCCATCAGTGACACAGGGACCGGGGAGCTGTTTTTT
clone size: .; J gene: TRBJ1-5; D gene: TRBD1; V gene: TRBV7-3; CDR3 protein: CASSQRTGNQPQHF; CDR3 DNA: TGTGCCAGCAGCCAAAGGACAGGGAATCAGCCCCAGCATTTT
clone size: .; J gene: TRBJ1-4; D gene: .; V gene: TRBV6-1; CDR3 protein: CASSFGVNEKLFF; CDR3 DNA: TGTGCCAGCAGTTTCGGGGTTAATGAAAAACTGTTTTTT
clone size: .; J gene: TRBJ2-1; D gene: .; V gene: TRBV4-1; CDR3 protein: CASRQGNEQFF; CDR3 DNA: TGCGCCAGCAGACAGGGTAATGAGCAGTTCTTC
clone size: .; J gene: TRBJ2-2; D gene: .; V gene: TRBV19; CDR3 protein: CASSMGEVGELFF; CDR3 DNA: TGTGCCAGTAGTATGGGGGAGGTCGGGGAGCTGTTTTTT
clone size: .; J gene: TRBJ2-3; D gene: .; V gene: TRBV4-2; CDR3 protein: CASSQDGLTRLLVLADTQYF; CDR3 DNA: TGTGCCAGCAGCCAAGATGGGCTCACTCGATTGTTGGTCCTTGCAGATACGCAGTATTTT
clone size: .; J gene: TRBJ2-7; D gene: .; V gene: TRBV20-1; CDR3 protein: CSSQGYEQYF; CDR3 DNA: TGCAGTTCACAGGGCTACGAGCAGTACTTC
clone size: few; J gene: TRBJ2-1; D gene: TRBD2; V gene: TRBV5-1; CDR3 protein: CASSSGLVDEQFF; CDR3 DNA: TGCGCCAGCAGCTCGGGACTAGTCGATGAGCAGTTCTTC
clone size: .; J gene: TRBJ2-7; D gene: .; V gene: TRBV5-6; CDR3 protein: CASSLAGADYEQYF; CDR3 DNA: TGTGCCAGCAGCTTGGCAGGGGCAGACTACGAGCAGTACTTC
clone size: few; J gene: TRBJ1-6; D gene: .; V gene: TRBV5-1; CDR3 protein: CASQRTGNSPLHF; CDR3 DNA: TGCGCCAGCCAGCGAACAGGCAATTCACCCCTCCACTTT
clone size: .; J gene: TRBJ2-2; D gene: .; V gene: TRBV6-6; CDR3 protein: CASGRSTGELFF; CDR3 DNA: TGTGCCAGCGGGAGGTCAACCGGGGAGCTGTTTTTT
clone size: .; J gene: TRBJ2-3; D gene: .; V gene: TRBV12-5; CDR3 protein: CASAFGLGGGSTDTQYF; CDR3 DNA: TGTGCTAGTGCCTTTGGGCTAGGGGGGGGTAGCACAGATACGCAGTATTTT
clone size: .; J gene: TRBJ2-3; D gene: TRBD2; V gene: TRBV4-1; CDR3 protein: CASSQRASGFIPDTQYF; CDR3 DNA: TGCGCCAGCAGTCAGAGGGCTAGCGGGTTTATCCCAGATACGCAGTATTTT
clone size: .; J gene: TRBJ1-2; D gene: .; V gene: TRBV6-1; CDR3 protein: CASSTPPGTPYGYTF; CDR3 DNA: TGTGCCAGCAGTACCCCCCCCGGGACACCCTATGGCTACACCTTC
clone size: .; J gene: TRBJ1-4; D gene: .; V gene: TRBV7-2; CDR3 protein: CASSGGENLFF; CDR3 DNA: TGTGCCAGCAGCGGGGGGGAAAACCTGTTTTTT
clone size: .; J gene: TRBJ2-3; D gene: TRBD2; V gene: TRBV7-2; CDR3 protein: CASSHGLAGEREDTQYF; CDR3 DNA: TGTGCCAGCAGCCACGGACTAGCGGGAGAGAGGGAAGATACGCAGTATTTT
clone size: once; J gene: TRBJ1-1; D gene: TRBD1; V gene: TRBV19; CDR3 protein: CASSSRGWTEAFF; CDR3 DNA: TGTGCCAGTAGTTCCAGGGGGTGGACTGAAGCTTTCTTT
clone size: .; J gene: TRBJ1-5; D gene: .; V gene: TRBV5-1; CDR3 protein: CASSLGDSRNQPQHF; CDR3 DNA: TGCGCCAGCAGCTTGGGAGACAGTCGCAATCAGCCCCAGCATTTT
clone size: .; J gene: TRBJ2-7; D gene: .; V gene: TRBV21-1; CDR3 protein: CASSGLHTYEQYF; CDR3 DNA: TGTGCCAGCAGCGGGCTACACACCTACGAGCAGTACTTC
clone size: .; J gene: TRBJ1-4; D gene: .; V gene: TRBV15; CDR3 protein: CATSRGRGTSNEKLFF; CDR3 DNA: TGTGCCACCAGCAGAGGGCGAGGGACTTCTAATGAAAAACTGTTTTTT
clone size: few; J gene: TRBJ1-2; D gene: .; V gene: TRBV30; CDR3 protein: CACPRTANYGYTF; CDR3 DNA: TGTGCCTGTCCCCGGACAGCCAACTATGGCTACACCTTC
clone size: once; J gene: TRBJ2-2; D gene: .; V gene: TRBV5-1; CDR3 protein: CASSLRDKVSTGELFF; CDR3 DNA: TGCGCCAGCAGCTTGAGGGACAAGGTATCCACCGGGGAGCTGTTTTTT
clone size: .; J gene: TRBJ1-3; D gene: .; V gene: TRBV28; CDR3 protein: CASSNQGNTIYF; CDR3 DNA: TGTGCCAGCAGTAACCAGGGAAACACCATATATTTT
clone size: few; J gene: TRBJ1-1; D gene: TRBD1; V gene: TRBV7-6; CDR3 protein: CASSISTGGMNTEAFF; CDR3 DNA: TGTGCCAGCAGCATCTCGACAGGGGGGATGAACACTGAAGCTTTCTTT
clone size: .; J gene: TRBJ2-2; D gene: TRBD2; V gene: TRBV19; CDR3 protein: CASSRLAGDTGELFF; CDR3 DNA: TGTGCCAGTAGTCGACTAGCGGGGGACACCGGGGAGCTGTTTTTT
clone size: few; J gene: TRBJ1-2; D gene: TRBD1; V gene: TRBV7-3; CDR3 protein: CASSLKTGGAFGYTF; CDR3 DNA: TGTGCCAGCAGCTTAAAGACAGGGGGCGCGTTTGGCTACACCTTC
clone size: .; J gene: TRBJ2-4; D gene: TRBD1; V gene: TRBV7-8; CDR3 protein: CASSQLRDRGVKNIQYF; CDR3 DNA: TGTGCCAGCAGCCAACTCCGGGACAGGGGGGTCAAAAACATTCAGTACTTC
clone size: .; J gene: TRBJ2-1; D gene: .; V gene: TRBV9; CDR3 protein: CASSVASLAGGYNEQFF; CDR3 DNA: TGTGCCAGCAGCGTAGCCTCACTAGCTGGTGGCTACAATGAGCAGTTCTTC
clone size: .; J gene: TRBJ2-1; D gene: TRBD2; V gene: TRBV30; CDR3 protein: CAWVRLAGGYNEQFF; CDR3 DNA: TGTGCCTGGGTGAGGCTAGCGGGAGGCTACAATGAGCAGTTCTTC
clone size: .; J gene: TRBJ1-2; D gene: .; V gene: TRBV2; CDR3 protein: CASSEGRKESYGYTF; CDR3 DNA: TGTGCCAGCAGTGAAGGTCGAAAAGAGAGCTATGGCTACACCTTC
clone size: .; J gene: TRBJ1-5; D gene: .; V gene: TRBV6-6; CDR3 protein: CASSYFGDQPQHF; CDR3 DNA: TGTGCCAGCAGTTACTTCGGGGATCAGCCCCAGCATTTT
clone size: .; J gene: TRBJ2-5; D gene: TRBD1; V gene: TRBV18; CDR3 protein: CASSPGTEETQYF; CDR3 DNA: TGTGCCAGCTCACCGGGGACAGAAGAGACCCAGTACTTC
clone size: .; J gene: TRBJ2-1; D gene: .; V gene: TRBV19; CDR3 protein: CASSIDPGVGYNEQFF; CDR3 DNA: TGTGCCAGTAGTATAGATCCGGGAGTTGGCTACAATGAGCAGTTCTTC
clone size: .; J gene: TRBJ2-1; D gene: .; V gene: TRBV19; CDR3 protein: CASRSRDIYNEQFF; CDR3 DNA: TGTGCCAGTAGGTCCCGGGACATTTACAATGAGCAGTTCTTC
clone size: few; J gene: TRBJ1-1; D gene: .; V gene: TRBV6-1; CDR3 protein: CASSEHGGGGTEAFF; CDR3 DNA: TGTGCCAGCAGTGAACATGGAGGGGGGGGTACTGAAGCTTTCTTT
clone size: few; J gene: TRBJ1-1; D gene: .; V gene: TRBV30; CDR3 protein: CAWSKNTEAFF; CDR3 DNA: TGTGCCTGGAGCAAGAACACTGAAGCTTTCTTT
clone size: .; J gene: TRBJ2-1; D gene: TRBD2; V gene: TRBV6-6; CDR3 protein: CASNRLADNEQFF; CDR3 DNA: TGTGCCAGCAACCGACTAGCGGACAATGAGCAGTTCTTC
clone size: few; J gene: TRBJ2-7; D gene: .; V gene: TRBV5-1; CDR3 protein: CASSFEVHYEQYF; CDR3 DNA: TGCGCCAGCAGCTTCGAGGTACACTACGAGCAGTACTTC
clone size: .; J gene: TRBJ2-2; D gene: TRBD1; V gene: TRBV7-2; CDR3 protein: CASNRQGGNTGELFF; CDR3 DNA: TGTGCCAGCAACAGACAGGGGGGGAACACCGGGGAGCTGTTTTTT
clone size: .; J gene: TRBJ2-5; D gene: TRBD2; V gene: TRBV19; CDR3 protein: CASSIGSGLVETQYF; CDR3 DNA: TGTGCCAGTAGTATAGGCTCGGGACTAGTAGAGACCCAGTACTTC
clone size: .; J gene: TRBJ2-3; D gene: .; V gene: TRBV2; CDR3 protein: CASIPILAHSTDTQYF; CDR3 DNA: TGTGCCAGCATCCCGATTCTAGCGCATAGCACAGATACGCAGTATTTT
clone size: .; J gene: TRBJ1-2; D gene: .; V gene: TRBV30; CDR3 protein: CAWSRSYGYTF; CDR3 DNA: TGTGCCTGGAGTCGGTCCTATGGCTACACCTTC
clone size: once; J gene: TRBJ2-7; D gene: TRBD2; V gene: TRBV4-2; CDR3 protein: CASSQEGTSGNRVGAYEQYF; CDR3 DNA: TGTGCCAGCAGCCAAGAGGGGACTAGCGGCAACAGGGTAGGGGCCTACGAGCAGTACTTC
clone size: .; J gene: TRBJ2-3; D gene: .; V gene: TRBV29-1; CDR3 protein: CSALVRGQKFSTDTQYF; CDR3 DNA: TGCAGCGCCCTGGTGAGGGGACAAAAGTTTAGCACAGATACGCAGTATTTT
clone size: .; J gene: TRBJ1-1; D gene: .; V gene: TRBV19; CDR3 protein: CASQQGSLMNTEAFF; CDR3 DNA: TGTGCCAGCCAACAGGGAAGCCTCATGAACACTGAAGCTTTCTTT